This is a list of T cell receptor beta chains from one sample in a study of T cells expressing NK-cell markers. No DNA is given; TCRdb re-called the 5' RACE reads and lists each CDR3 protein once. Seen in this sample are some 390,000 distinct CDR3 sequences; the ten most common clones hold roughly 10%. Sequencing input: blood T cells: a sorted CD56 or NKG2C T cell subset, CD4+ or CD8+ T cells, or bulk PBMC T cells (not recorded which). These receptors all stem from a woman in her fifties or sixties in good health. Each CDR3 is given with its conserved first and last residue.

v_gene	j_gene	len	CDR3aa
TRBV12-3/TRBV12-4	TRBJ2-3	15	CASSLFSGWEDTQYF
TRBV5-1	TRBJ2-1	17	CASSLAKGTNRWNEQFF
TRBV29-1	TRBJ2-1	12	CSVVGFSNEQFF
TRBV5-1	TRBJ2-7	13	CASSRTSLSEQYF
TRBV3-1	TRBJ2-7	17	CASSQGQGALRPYEQYF
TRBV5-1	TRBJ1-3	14	CASSPATGRNTIYF
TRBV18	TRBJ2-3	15	CASSPPGGSVNTQYF
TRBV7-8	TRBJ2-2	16	CASSPPSGLNTGELFF
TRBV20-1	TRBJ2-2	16	CSARDLKGPYTGELFF
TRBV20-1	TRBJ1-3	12	CSASYRANTIYF
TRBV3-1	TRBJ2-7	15	CASSRPGLANYEQYF
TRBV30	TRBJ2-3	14	CAWSVNGMTDTQYF
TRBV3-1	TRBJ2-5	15	CASSQGWLAQETQYF
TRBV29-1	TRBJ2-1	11	CSVELDNEQFF
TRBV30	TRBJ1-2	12	CAWEPGRYGYTF
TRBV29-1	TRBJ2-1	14	CSVEGEDYRLEQFF
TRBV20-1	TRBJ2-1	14	CSARDMVNEGEQFF
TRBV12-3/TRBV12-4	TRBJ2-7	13	CASRLAGAREQYF
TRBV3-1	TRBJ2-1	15	CASSQDQGRDNEQFF
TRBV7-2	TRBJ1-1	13	CASSLGSNTEAFF
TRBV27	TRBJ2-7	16	CASSLQGLEGSYEQYF
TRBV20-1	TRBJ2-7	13	CSATLPWRDEQYF
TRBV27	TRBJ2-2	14	CASTGILNTGELFF
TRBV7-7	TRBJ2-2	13	CASSPILTGELFF
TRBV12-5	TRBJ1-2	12	CASGPGGYGYTF
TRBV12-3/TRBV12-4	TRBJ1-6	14	CASSLHPEASPLHF
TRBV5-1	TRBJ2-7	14	CASSIGTQAYEQYF
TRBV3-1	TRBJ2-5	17	CASSYIAGGPSQETQYF
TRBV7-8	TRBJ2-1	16	CASSPKRFREAEEQFF
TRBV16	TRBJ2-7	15	CASSLKGDREAEQYF
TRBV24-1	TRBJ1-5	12	CATQGTNQPQHF
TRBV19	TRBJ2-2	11	CATRRTGELFF
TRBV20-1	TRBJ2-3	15	CSAPQPRGSTDTQYF
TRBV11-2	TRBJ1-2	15	CASRLDRISPYGYTF
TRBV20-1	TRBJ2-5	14	CSARGLGPQETQYF
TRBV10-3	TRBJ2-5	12	CATRDRAETQYF